The entry below gives a single T cell receptor (beta chain) sequence along with its context. Its antigen is not yet known. Base-call qualities are not available, and no considerably larger clone is one nucleotide away. The sample belongs to a study of metastatic and nonmetastatic thyroid tumors (dated by TCRdb to 2020 to 2021). Describing the broader study: Repertoires were compared across peripheral blood and tumor or nodule tissue samples from malignant and benign thyroid patients.

No patient had received any treatment before thyroid surgery. Patient clinical samples collected from about 2012 to 2019 were retrospectively analysed using T-cell receptor beta sequencing. Libraries were built with PCR. The data were produced on an Illumina HiSeq 4000. High-throughput sequencing was used to profile the TCR beta-chain CDR3 region of every patient. In the paper's pipeline: The researchers built a classifier to tell apart papillary thyroid cancer patients with distant metastasis, based on CDR3 differences among clinicopathological groups. The Shannon index was used to assess repertoire diversity, and the Morisita-Horn index was used to assess tumor-blood repertoire similarity. The public reads were run again by TCRdb, first through fastp at Q25 and then through MiXCR, and only productive beta chains were kept. The V and J calls were not made by the authors but by TCRdb's processing. Here the sample has 20,000 or so clones; roughly a quarter occur a single time. The ten largest clones take up 6% to 7.5% of the sample.

The CDR3 runs 15 residues from the cysteine to the phenylalanine. Only CDR3 DNA remains: 45 bases, in frame from the first base. Ends trimmed: V by 6 bases, J by 2 bases; bases unmatched to a gene: 9. Via the germline V gene (reference sequence), CDR1 is DFQATT and CDR2 SNEGSKA. What the research found in general, with its limitations: In both blood and tumor samples, malignant tumors were reported to have significantly higher TCR beta diversity than benign nodules.

This sequence was found in a female donor with papillary thyroid cancer or a benign thyroid nodule (not recorded which). Some clones in this sample may be carry-over from other donors' samples. Sequencing was carried out using blood. The chain couples TRBV20-1 to TRBJ2-7; 11 central bases correspond to TRBD2. The DNA sequence is given as TGCAGTGCGGATGGTACTAGCGGGAGCACCTACGAGCAGTACTTC. Its translation is CSADGTSGSTYEQYF.